Listed below are T cell receptor beta chains from one sample, sequenced in a study of blood T cells in healthy people across ages. Via MiXCR, TCRdb re-called the 5' RACE reads, giving one row per CDR3 protein. The data hold roughly 930,000 distinct CDR3 sequences, with around 49% observed a single time. Sequencing was carried out using blood. Every receptor here comes from a man aged 30 to 45 in good health. Each CDR3 is given with its conserved first and last residue. A D gene is named only where the DNA matches it firmly. Not every row has a clone size; where given, it reads once, few, many or a size class.

j_call | d_call | clone_size | v_call | cdr3_aa | cdr3_nt
TRBJ2-5 | TRBD1 | NA | TRBV20-1 | CSAVGTGGDLEQETQYF | TGCAGTGCAGTAGGGACAGGGGGCGACCTGGAACAAGAGACCCAGTACTTC
TRBJ2-7 | TRBD2 | NA | TRBV7-2 | CASSSRRAGSSYEQYF | TGTGCCAGCAGCTCCCGTAGAGCGGGGAGCTCCTACGAGCAGTACTTC
TRBJ2-6 | TRBD2 | once | TRBV6-2/TRBV6-3 | CASSYLAGLTGANVPTF | TGTGCCAGCAGTTACTTAGCGGGCCTGACTGGGGCCAACGTCCCGACTTTC
TRBJ1-1 | NA | few | TRBV27 | CASGRWDKNTEAFF | TGTGCCTCTGGAAGATGGGACAAGAACACTGAAGCTTTCTTT
TRBJ2-3 | NA | once | TRBV2 | CASSEGGVGADTQYF | TGTGCCAGCAGTGAAGGGGGCGTTGGCGCAGATACGCAGTATTTT
TRBJ2-3 | NA | many | TRBV5-1 | CASSLAMGPNTDTQYF | TGCGCCAGCAGCTTGGCAATGGGGCCCAACACAGATACGCAGTATTTT
TRBJ2-5 | NA | NA | TRBV30 | CAWRLAQETQYF | TGTGCCTGGAGATTGGCCCAAGAGACCCAGTACTTC
TRBJ2-1 | NA | few | TRBV29-1 | CSAQTSSYNEQFF | TGCAGCGCTCAGACTAGCTCCTACAATGAGCAGTTCTTC
TRBJ1-2 | NA | NA | TRBV5-5 | CASSLEALNYGYTF | TGTGCCAGCAGCTTGGAAGCCCTCAACTATGGCTACACCTTC
TRBJ2-7 | TRBD1 | NA | TRBV12-3/TRBV12-4 | CASSWDRNEQYF | TGTGCCAGCAGCTGGGACAGAAACGAGCAGTACTTC
TRBJ1-2 | NA | NA | TRBV29-1 | CSFASGNYGYTF | TGCAGCTTCGCCTCGGGGAACTATGGCTACACCTTC
TRBJ2-3 | TRBD2 | NA | TRBV4-2 | CASSQGLAGGASTDTQYF | TGTGCCAGCAGCCAGGGACTAGCGGGGGGGGCTAGCACAGATACGCAGTATTTT
TRBJ1-4 | TRBD1 | NA | TRBV2 | CASSYRGANEKLFF | TGTGCCAGCAGTTACAGGGGCGCTAATGAAAAACTGTTTTTT
TRBJ1-4 | NA | NA | TRBV27 | CASSSLGDRYEKLFF | TGTGCCAGCAGTTCATTGGGGGACCGCTATGAAAAACTGTTTTTT
TRBJ2-3 | NA | few | TRBV4-3 | CASSAGSPGPDTQYF | TGCGCCAGCAGCGCAGGATCCCCCGGACCCGATACGCAGTATTTT
TRBJ2-7 | TRBD2 | NA | TRBV6-2/TRBV6-3 | CASSRAGAGVPYEQYF | TGTGCCAGCAGTCGGGCAGGAGCGGGGGTTCCCTACGAGCAGTACTTC
TRBJ2-4 | NA | NA | TRBV5-1 | CASSLGRGAAGAKNIQYF | TGCGCCAGCAGCTTAGGACGGGGGGCTGCCGGGGCCAAAAACATTCAGTACTTC
TRBJ1-1 | NA | NA | TRBV29-1 | CSVPTGTTEAFF | TGCAGCGTCCCAACCGGGACCACTGAAGCTTTCTTT
TRBJ2-3 | NA | NA | TRBV13 | CASSFGSETDTQYF | TGTGCCAGCAGCTTTGGGAGTGAGACAGATACGCAGTATTTT
TRBJ1-2 | NA | NA | TRBV11-1 | CASSLDGSGYTF | TGTGCCAGCAGCTTAGATGGGTCTGGCTACACCTTC
TRBJ2-5 | NA | NA | TRBV21-1 | CASSKPRRGQDEQYF | TGTGCCAGCAGCAAACCTCGGAGGGGGCAGGATGAGCAGTACTTC
TRBJ2-2 | TRBD2 | NA | TRBV12-3/TRBV12-4 | CASSLRRGGLGELFF | TGTGCCAGCAGTTTACGGCGGGGGGGCCTCGGGGAGCTGTTTTTT
TRBJ2-7 | TRBD1 | NA | TRBV3-1 | CANSQLSTGQNYEQYF | TGTGCCAACAGCCAACTATCCACGGGACAGAACTACGAGCAGTACTTC
TRBJ1-2 | NA | few | TRBV6-6 | CASSYSGRIYTF | TGTGCCAGCAGTTACTCGGGGCGGATCTACACCTTC
TRBJ1-2 | NA | once | TRBV15 | CATSRDTAGFGYGYTF | TGTGCCACCAGCAGAGATACGGCAGGGTTCGGCTATGGCTACACCTTC
TRBJ2-3 | NA | NA | TRBV6-2/TRBV6-3 | CASGVQSTDTQYF | TGTGCCAGCGGAGTTCAGAGCACAGATACGCAGTATTTT
TRBJ2-3 | TRBD2 | NA | TRBV28 | CASGGEGAGTDTQYF | TGTGCCAGCGGGGGGGAAGGGGCTGGCACAGATACGCAGTATTTT
TRBJ1-1 | NA | NA | TRBV5-1 | CASSAYTGGDLNTEAFF | TGCGCCAGCAGCGCCTATACCGGGGGCGACCTGAACACTGAAGCTTTCTTT
TRBJ2-7 | TRBD1 | NA | TRBV29-1 | CSVEAGDSLGNEQYF | TGCAGCGTTGAAGCCGGGGACAGCCTGGGCAACGAGCAGTACTTC
TRBJ2-5 | TRBD2 | NA | TRBV6-5 | CASSYSGLAGAAQYF | TGTGCCAGCAGTTACTCGGGACTAGCGGGGGCGGCCCAGTACTTC
TRBJ1-6 | NA | many | TRBV5-1 | CASSQDFGTPLHF | TGCGCCAGCAGTCAGGACTTTGGCACACCCCTCCACTTT
TRBJ2-5 | NA | NA | TRBV14 | CASSQDGRPQETQYF | TGTGCCAGCAGCCAAGATGGCCGGCCCCAGGAGACCCAGTACTTC
TRBJ2-7 | NA | NA | TRBV6-2/TRBV6-3 | CASTLKNEQYF | TGTGCCAGCACCCTAAAGAACGAGCAGTACTTC
TRBJ2-4 | NA | few | TRBV28 | CASSWEGGRAKNIQYF | TGTGCCAGCAGTTGGGAGGGGGGGAGAGCCAAAAACATTCAGTACTTC
TRBJ2-6 | TRBD1 | few | TRBV7-9 | CASSLPGQAVDTGANVLTF | TGTGCCAGCAGCTTACCCGGACAGGCGGTTGATACTGGGGCCAACGTCCTGACTTTC
TRBJ2-5 | NA | few | TRBV4-1 | CASSQGGWREETQYF | TGCGCCAGCAGCCAAGGCGGGTGGAGAGAAGAGACCCAGTACTTC
TRBJ1-6 | TRBD1 | few | TRBV7-2 | CASSFSGTGISPLHF | TGTGCCAGCAGCTTTAGCGGGACAGGGATTTCACCCCTCCACTTT
TRBJ2-2 | TRBD1 | NA | TRBV6-6 | CASSQGTGGITGELFF | TGTGCCAGCAGTCAGGGGACAGGGGGAATCACCGGGGAGCTGTTTTTT
TRBJ2-3 | NA | NA | TRBV3-1 | CASSQDVFSAAYTDTQYF | TGTGCCAGCAGCCAAGATGTTTTTAGTGCAGCCTACACAGATACGCAGTATTTT
TRBJ2-3 | TRBD2 | NA | TRBV5-4 | CTSSPGTSGTSTDTQYF | TGTACCAGCAGCCCTGGGACTAGCGGCACTAGCACAGATACGCAGTATTTT
TRBJ2-1 | NA | NA | TRBV7-9 | CASSLAAARNNEQFF | TGTGCCAGCAGCTTAGCAGCGGCCCGAAACAATGAGCAGTTCTTC
TRBJ1-5 | TRBD1 | NA | TRBV6-2/TRBV6-3 | CASTSGQGPLQPQHF | TGTGCCAGCACGTCAGGACAGGGACCTCTTCAGCCCCAGCATTTT
TRBJ2-6 | NA | NA | TRBV21-1 | CASSGVALWGQRPDF | TGTGCCAGCAGCGGGGTAGCCCTCTGGGGCCAACGTCCTGACTTT
TRBJ2-3 | NA | NA | TRBV7-9 | CASSSRGTVKTDTQYF | TGTGCCAGCAGCTCCCGAGGGACGGTGAAAACAGATACGCAGTATTTT
TRBJ1-5 | TRBD1 | NA | TRBV6-4 | CASRDRDRGQPQHF | TGTGCCAGCAGGGACAGGGATAGGGGCCAGCCCCAGCATTTT
TRBJ1-1 | TRBD1 | NA | TRBV7-9 | CASSRMAGTDTNTEAFF | TGTGCCAGCAGCCGAATGGCGGGGACAGACACGAACACTGAAGCTTTCTTT
TRBJ2-3 | NA | NA | TRBV4-1 | CASRPLGSSGPRNTQYF | TGCGCCAGCAGACCCCTGGGGAGTAGCGGCCCGAGAAATACGCAGTATTTT
TRBJ1-2 | NA | NA | TRBV25-1 | CASSERQNSYGYTF | TGTGCCAGCAGTGAGAGACAGAACTCCTATGGCTACACCTTC
TRBJ1-4 | NA | NA | TRBV28 | CASTLAALGGKLFF | TGTGCCAGCACCCTGGCGGCCCTAGGAGGGAAACTGTTTTTT
TRBJ1-2 | TRBD1 | once | TRBV30 | CAWSEGTGPLLHGYTF | TGTGCCTGGAGTGAAGGGACAGGTCCCCTTTTGCATGGCTACACCTTC
TRBJ2-7 | TRBD2 | many | TRBV3-1 | CASSPRGTDEQYF | TGTGCCAGCAGCCCGCGGGGGACCGACGAGCAGTACTTC
TRBJ2-3 | NA | once | TRBV4-1 | CASSPGLVDTDTQYF | TGCGCCAGCAGCCCGGGACTGGTAGACACAGATACGCAGTATTTT
TRBJ1-1 | TRBD1 | few | TRBV7-2 | CASSFGTGVGEAFF | TGTGCCAGCAGCTTCGGGACAGGGGTTGGTGAAGCTTTCTTT
TRBJ1-2 | TRBD1 | NA | TRBV20-1 | CSASRDRAHGYTF | TGCAGTGCCAGCCGGGACAGGGCCCACGGCTACACCTTC